These 14 T cell receptor beta chains were all obtained from the same sample, sequenced in a study of spatial heterogeneity in lung cancer. Specified time point: sample taken at primary tumor resection. These receptors' antigens are unknown. Study-wide findings and caveats: It was found that expanded intratumoral alpha and beta TCR counts tracked tumor mutation counts.

TCRdb redid the calling of the 5' RACE reads with MiXCR, one entry per CDR3 protein. The repertoire consists of roughly 17,000 distinct CDR3 sequences, with 9.5% to 10% occurring once and the leading ten covering roughly 20%. The starting material was lung tumor tissue, obtained at surgery. Receptors originate from a female donor with early-stage non-small cell lung cancer.

Notes on this clonotype: This beta chain was picked up by a library intended for alpha chains and is off target, so its count carries little meaning. The rearrangement uses TRBV20-1 and TRBJ2-3; TRBD2 is a possible D gene (5 bases). The V end was cut by 2 bases, the J end by 4 bases, with 10 bases between. Germline-derived CDR1 and CDR2 are DFQATT and SNEGSKA (reference sequence). The CDR3 has 13 residues. The CDR3 DNA sequence: TGCAGTGCTAGACTGGGGAGCGCAGATACGCAGTATTTT. It encodes CSARLGSADTQYF.

This clonotype has a count of ten or more. A library made for alpha chains picked up this beta chain off target, so its size means little. The gene calls are TRBV3-1 and TRBJ1-2; no clear D gene. Trimming removed 0 bases at V and 4 bases at J, with 15 bases between. This CDR3 is 16 amino acids long. Per germline, CDR1 LGHDT and CDR2 YNNKEL (reference sequence). CDR3 loop: CASSQDLTFGSYGYTF. The CDR3 DNA reads TGTGCCAGCAGCCAAGATCTAACTTTCGGGAGCTATGGCTACACCTTC.

A remark on this clonotype: A library prepared for alpha chains yielded this beta chain as an off-target read; its size is of little meaning. CDR3 protein: CASARRTGKGTQYF. The DNA for the CDR3 is TGTGCCAGCGCTCGTAGGACAGGGAAGGGGACCCAGTACTTC. The chain has TRBV27 and TRBJ2-5; 8 bases match TRBD1. The length of the CDR3 is 14 residues. The V and J ends lost 8 bases and 7 bases, in that order; junction bases with no gene match: 12. Germline CDR1 and CDR2: MNHEY and SMNVEV (reference sequence).

As to this clonotype: This beta chain was picked up by a library intended for alpha chains and is off target, so its count carries little meaning. As DNA, the CDR3 is TGTGCCAGCGGGGCTGGGGCCAACGTCCTGACTTTC. Translating it yields CASGAGANVLTF. This chain links TRBV7-6 with TRBJ2-6; D gene unclear. V lost 8 bases and J 2 bases, leaving 4 bases between the germline ends. Looked up from germline, CDR1 is SGHVS and CDR2 is FNYEAQ. CDR3 size: 12 residues.

In this sample, this clonotype turned up many times. With the library built for alpha chains, this beta chain is off target and its frequency is not meaningful. The J gene is TRBJ2-5, the V gene TRBV18; tentatively, D is TRBD2 (5 bases). The ends were cut back, 6 bases at V and 3 bases at J, with 14 bases in the middle. The CDR3 covers 14 residues. Per germline, CDR1 KGHSH and CDR2 LQKENI. CDR3 DNA sequence: TGTGCCAGCTCCTATAACAGAGGGAAAGAGACCCAGTACTTC. Amino acids: CASSYNRGKETQYF.

This clonotype was recorded at least ten times. The library was built for alpha chains, so this beta chain is an off-target read and its size means little. The rearrangement joins TRBV7-6 to TRBJ2-5; weak D call: TRBD2 (5 bases). CDR1 is SGHVS, CDR2 FNYEAQ, per germline. The germline V and J ends were trimmed by 5 bases and 5 bases, with 12 bases remaining between them. This CDR3 region has 13 residues. This chain's CDR3 is CASSPGNQETQYF. The CDR3 DNA follows: TGTGCCAGCAGCCCGGGAAATCAGGAGACCCAGTACTTC.

This clonotype was counted ten times or more. This beta chain is a stray sequence in a library constructed for alpha chains; its clone size is not meaningful. V usage is TRBV9 and J usage is TRBJ1-5, with no clear D. There are 15 residues in the CDR3. The V end lost 2 bases, the J end lost 0 bases, and 9 bases lay between the germline ends. CDR1 and CDR2 from the germline V gene are SGDLS and YYNGEE. The CDR3 nucleotides read TGTGCCAGCAGCGTTGACCCAAATAGCAATCAGCCCCAGCATTTT. It encodes CASSVDPNSNQPQHF.

The table lists this clonotype with many counts. This beta chain appears as a stray read in a library generated for alpha chains; its size is not informative. The V call is TRBV9, the J call TRBJ2-2; D not certain. Germline assignment: CDR1 SGDLS and CDR2 YYNGEE. CDR3 length equals 16 residues. Between the trimmed V and J ends, which lost 2 bases and 4 bases, there was a span of 15 bases. The DNA of the CDR3 is TGTGCCAGCAGCGTGTTCCCAAAGCTGGGCACCGGGGAGCTGTTTTTT. Its protein product is CASSVFPKLGTGELFF.

On this clonotype: Within a library made for alpha chains, this beta chain is off target, and its count is uninformative. The chain uses TRBV30 and TRBJ1-5, with D hard to call. Germline values: CDR1 GTSNPN, CDR2 SVGIG (reference sequence). The CDR3 runs to 12 residues. Trimming removed 2 bases from V and 6 bases from J, with 8 bases in between. In nucleotides, the CDR3 is TGTGCCTGGAGTCCCGCCGGTCAGCCCCAGCATTTT. Encoded protein: CAWSPAGQPQHF.

There are many counts of this clonotype. The library was built for alpha chains, so this beta chain is an off-target read and its size means little. This chain joins TRBV12-3 or TRBV12-4 and TRBJ2-5; D remains unclear. The CDR3 runs 13 residues. With 4 bases removed from V and 5 bases from J, the gap between germline ends came to 11 bases. CDR3 nucleotide sequence: TGTGCCAGCAGTTCCCAGTCGGGTGAGACCCAGTACTTC. It translates to CASSSQSGETQYF.

This clonotype was observed a few times. This beta chain came through as a stray read in a library set up for alpha chains, and its size says little. This chain links TRBV18 with TRBJ2-5; 7 nucleotides line up with TRBD2. CDR3 length: 14 amino acids. Looked up from germline, CDR1 is KGHSH and CDR2 is LQKENI. The V segment lost 0 bases and the J segment 4 bases; nucleotides outside the gene matches: 2. This CDR3 reads CASSPPGGRETQYF. CDR3 nucleotide sequence: TGTGCCAGCTCACCACCAGGCGGGAGAGAGACCCAGTACTTC. Full variable domain (missing parts from reference TRBV18 and TRBJ2-5): NAGVMQNPRHLVRRRGQEARLRCSPMKGHSHVYWYRQLPEEGLKFMVYLQKENIIDESGMPKERFSAEFPKEGPSILRIQQVVRGDSAAYFCASSPPGGRETQYFGPGTRLLVL.

In its sample, this clonotype was seen many times. Being off target in a library aimed at alpha chains, this beta chain has a size of little meaning. V usage is TRBV7-3 and J usage is TRBJ2-1; 9 bases are a match to TRBD1. Trimming removed 5 bases from V and 4 bases from J; junction bases left unmatched: 9. Germline V lookup: CDR1 SGHTA, CDR2 FQGTGA. The CDR3 has 16 amino acids. In nucleotides, the CDR3 is TGTGCCAGCAGCCCAGCCGGGACAGGGACTTACAATGAGCAGTTCTTC. Residues: CASSPAGTGTYNEQFF.

About this clonotype: The library was prepared for alpha chains; this beta chain is a stray read, so its frequency means little. The rearrangement uses TRBV5-1 and TRBJ2-3; either TRBD1 or TRBD2 may supply D (5 bases each). Per the germline V gene, CDR1 is SGHRS and CDR2 is YFSETQ. The V and J ends lost 0 bases and 3 bases respectively, with 11 bases between them. This CDR3 contains 15 residues. The CDR3, as DNA: TGCGCCAGCAGCTTGGGAGAATGGGGGACAGATACGCAGTATTTT. Its protein is CASSLGEWGTDTQYF.

The table lists this clonotype with a few counts. Within a library made for alpha chains, this beta chain is off target, and its count is uninformative. The chain carries TRBV5-1 and TRBJ1-3; D not certain. CDR3 length: 13 amino acids. CDR1 and CDR2 from the germline V gene are SGHRS and YFSETQ. V shed 3 bases and J shed 2 bases, with 6 bases lying between them. The CDR3 is CASSSPPGNTIYF. As DNA, the CDR3 is TGCGCCAGCAGCTCCCCACCTGGAAACACCATATATTTT.